These 32 T cell receptor beta chains were sequenced from one sample in a study of cytotoxic CD8 clonotypes in ibrutinib-treated CLL. The repertoire was sequenced with immunoSEQ multiplex PCR; TCRdb's copy has only in-frame clones and lacks some. The sample contains 150,000 to 200,000 clones, approximately 77% of which appear only once. Here the sequenced sample was PBMCs, taken after 12 months of ibrutinib treatment. All receptors derive from a human donor with chronic lymphocytic leukemia.

This chain joins TRBV6-5 and TRBJ1-2; TRBD1 aligns across 9 bases. V shed 2 bases and J 8 bases; nucleotides not matched to a gene: 12. The germline CDR1 and CDR2 sequences are MNHEY and SVGAGI. This CDR3 is 16 amino acids long. CDR3 DNA sequence: TGTGCCAGCAGTTACGGACAGGGGATGCGGTCGGGAGGCTACACCTTC. Its translation: CASSYGQGMRSGGYTF.

The chain links TRBV6-4 to TRBJ1-6; no firm D call. This CDR3 spans 16 amino acids. The V and J ends lost 0 bases and 9 bases respectively, with 15 bases between them. The germline CDR1 and CDR2 sequences are MRHNA and SNTAGT. CDR3 protein: CASSDSGPTRPSPLHF. The CDR3 DNA reads TGTGCCAGCAGTGACTCTGGTCCGACGCGGCCTTCACCCCTCCACTTT.

J is TRBJ2-7 and V is TRBV25-1, with D perhaps matching TRBD2 (5 bases). This CDR3 is built from 15 residues. V was pared by 8 bases and J by 3 bases, with 20 bases between. Germline lookup yields CDR1 MGHDK and CDR2 SYGVNS. Written as DNA, the CDR3 is TGTGCCAGCGCCCCCGGGGAGCTCCACTACTACGAGCAGTACTTC. This gives the protein CASAPGELHYYEQYF.

This rearrangement joins TRBV5-4 to TRBJ2-2; the D is unclear. Germline V gives CDR1 SGHNT, CDR2 YYREEE (reference sequence). Trimming left V 1 base short and J 7 bases short, with 8 bases between. The CDR3 has 13 residues. The CDR3 loop is CASSLRVDGELFF. For the CDR3, the DNA is TGTGCCAGCAGCTTGCGAGTGGACGGGGAGCTGTTTTTT. Together with reference TRBV5-4 and TRBJ2-2, the CDR3 gives the full variable domain: ETGVTQSPTHLIKTRGQQVTLRCSSQSGHNTVSWYQQALGQGPQFIFQYYREEENGRGNFPPRFSGLQFPNYSSELNVNALELDDSALYLCASSLRVDGELFFGEGSRLTVL.

The rearrangement joins TRBV7-3 to TRBJ2-7; no clear D. With 5 bases removed from V and 0 bases from J, the gap between germline ends came to 8 bases. CDR3 length equals 13 residues. Germline V gene data show CDR1 as SGHTA and CDR2 as FQGTGA. The CDR3 protein is CASSPDGSYEQYF. CDR3 bases: TGTGCCAGCAGCCCAGACGGCTCCTACGAGCAGTACTTC.

J is TRBJ1-2 and V is TRBV5-1, with 9 nucleotides matching TRBD1. Trimming removed 4 bases from V and 8 bases from J; junction bases left unmatched: 15. From germline, CDR1 is SGHRS and CDR2 YFSETQ. This CDR3 spans 16 amino acids. The DNA for the CDR3 is TGCGCCAGCAGCCCGGGGACAGGGCAAAGGTCGGGAGGCTACACCTTC. Translating gives CASSPGTGQRSGGYTF.

V gene TRBV28 combines with J gene TRBJ2-3; 8 bases line up with TRBD2. This CDR3 is built from 17 residues. Germline values: CDR1 MDHEN, CDR2 SYDVKM. Trimming at V came to 6 bases and at J to 0 bases, leaving 11 bases not matched to a gene. CDR3 amino acids: CASSGWGGGPSTDTQYF. CDR3 sequence (DNA): TGTGCCAGCAGCGGGTGGGGCGGGGGGCCTAGCACAGATACGCAGTATTTT.

The chain has TRBV21-1 and TRBJ2-1. TRBV21-1 is reported as a pseudogene. CDR3 length: 17 amino acids. The CDR3 protein is CASSKARLNHGYNEQFF. The CDR3 region has the DNA TGTGCCAGCAGCAAAGCACGATTGAATCATGGGTACAATGAGCAGTTCTTC.

The chain couples TRBV7-9 to TRBJ1-6; D is undetermined. The CDR3 length is 11 residues. CDR1 is SEHNR, CDR2 FQNEAQ, per germline (reference sequence). Trimming removed 3 bases from V and 9 bases from J, with 3 bases in between. The CDR3 bases are TGTGCCAGCAGCTTCGGTTCACCCCTCCACTTT. It encodes CASSFGSPLHF.

V usage is TRBV18 and J usage is TRBJ2-2; 9 nucleotides align to TRBD2. V shed 6 bases and J 3 bases; nucleotides not matched to a gene: 11. There are 17 residues in the CDR3. Germline-derived CDR1 and CDR2 are KGHSH and LQKENI. CDR3 protein: CASSPSSGAIHTGELFF. In DNA form, the CDR3 reads TGTGCCAGCTCGCCTTCTAGCGGGGCTATACACACCGGGGAGCTGTTTTTT.

The CDR3 DNA follows: TGCGCCAGCAGCTTGGAGGCGGGGGTTAATTCACCCCTCCACTTT. Translation gives CASSLEAGVNSPLHF. J is TRBJ1-6 and V is TRBV5-1; TRBD1 is a possible D gene (5 bases). Germline V CDR1 and CDR2: SGHRS, YFSETQ. V was cut by 0 bases and J by 6 bases, with 10 bases left in between. This CDR3 region has 15 residues.

The J gene is TRBJ1-1, the V gene TRBV5-6; tentative D call: TRBD1 (6 bases). Germline V gene data show CDR1 as SGHDT and CDR2 as YYEEEE. The CDR3 length is 16 residues. Trimming removed 5 bases at V and 1 base at J, with 18 bases between. This chain's CDR3 is CASSFLPDRKNTEAFF. DNA of the CDR3: TGTGCCAGCAGTTTTTTACCGGACAGAAAGAACACTGAAGCTTTCTTT.

This clone was counted a few times. The chain is built from TRBV7-3 and TRBJ1-2; D is unresolved. In germline, CDR1 is SGHTA, CDR2 FQGTGA. CDR3 length: 11 residues. Trimming cost V 8 bases and J 7 bases, with 11 bases left between them. CDR3: CASSSAFGYTF. The CDR3 nucleotides are TGTGCCAGCTCTTCGGCGTTTGGCTACACCTTC.

The chain recombines TRBV18 with TRBJ2-7, with D maybe TRBD1 (5 bases). The CDR3 totals 13 residues. Germline loops: CDR1 KGHSH, CDR2 LQKENI. The germline V and J ends were trimmed by 6 bases and 2 bases, with 11 bases remaining between them. CDR3 sequence: CASSSTGTYEQYF. For the CDR3, the DNA is TGTGCCAGCTCCTCCACAGGAACCTACGAGCAGTACTTC.

The chain uses TRBV6-5 and TRBJ2-1; TRBD1 might be the D (5 bases). Germline CDR1 is MNHEY and CDR2 is SVGAGI. CDR3 length equals 12 residues. V shed 5 bases and J shed 8 bases, with 10 bases lying between them. CDR3 in amino acids: CASSLRGYEQFF. The CDR3 DNA is TGTGCCAGCAGTCTAAGGGGCTATGAGCAGTTCTTC.

The chain carries TRBV7-5 and TRBJ1-5; the listed D gene, TRBD1, was not tested against the DNA. TRBV7-5 is a pseudogene. This CDR3 has 15 residues. CDR3 sequence (DNA): TGTGTCAGAAGCTTCCGGAGGGACAGGGATCAGCCCCAGCATTTT. It translates to CVRSFRRDRDQPQHF.

This clone was detected only a few times. The chain employs TRBV7-9 and TRBJ1-4; 7 bases map to TRBD1. CDR1 SEHNR and CDR2 FQNEAQ come from the germline V gene (reference sequence). The V segment lost 6 bases and the J segment 11 bases; nucleotides outside the gene matches: 12. This CDR3 has 14 residues. The CDR3: CASRPTGPFGKLFF. CDR3 DNA sequence: TGTGCCAGCAGGCCGACAGGGCCCTTCGGTAAACTGTTTTTT.

The chain combines TRBV6-1 with TRBJ1-1, with TRBD1 as a possible D gene (5 bases). CDR3 length equals 14 residues. The germline V gene has CDR1 MNHNS and CDR2 SASEGT. V was shortened by 5 bases and J by 0 bases, with 10 bases between the two germline ends. The CDR3 DNA reads TGTGCCAGCAGTCTCGCGGGGGTGAACACTGAAGCTTTCTTT. Its translation is CASSLAGVNTEAFF.

This chain joins TRBV7-9 and TRBJ1-3; D unclear. This CDR3 spans 18 amino acids. Germline CDR1 SEHNR, CDR2 FQNEAQ (reference sequence). Between the trimmed V and J ends, which lost 7 bases and 0 bases, there was a span of 22 bases. The CDR3 region is CASTQKGGLYLSGNTIYF. The CDR3 bases are TGTGCCAGCACCCAGAAGGGCGGACTGTACCTCTCTGGAAACACCATATATTTT.

The rearrangement uses TRBV5-6 and TRBJ1-5; D uncertain. Between the trimmed V and J ends, which lost 4 bases and 12 bases, there was a span of 17 bases. The germline CDR1 and CDR2 sequences are SGHDT and YYEEEE. CDR3 size: 13 residues. The CDR3 DNA reads TGTGCCAGCAGCATCACAAGATCTCAGTACCAGCATTTT. The encoded protein is CASSITRSQYQHF.

This chain links TRBV27 with TRBJ2-1; 11 nucleotides line up with TRBD2. The CDR3 spans 13 residues. V shed 10 bases, J shed 7 bases, and the junction held 6 bases outside the gene matches. Germline V CDR1 and CDR2: MNHEY, SMNVEV (reference sequence). The CDR3 nucleotides read TGTGCCACCAGCCCTAGCGGGGGGAATGAGCAGTTCTTC. This sequence encodes CATSPSGGNEQFF.

The chain employs TRBV5-1 and TRBJ2-1; 7 nucleotides align to TRBD1. This CDR3 is built from 16 residues. Unmatched junction bases numbered 7, after V lost 3 bases and J lost 1 base. The germline V gene has CDR1 SGHRS and CDR2 YFSETQ. The CDR3 nucleotides read TGCGCCAGCAGCTCCCGAGACAGGGAATCCTACAATGAGCAGTTCTTC. As protein: CASSSRDRESYNEQFF.

The chain joins TRBV7-3 to TRBJ2-7; 11 bases agree with TRBD1. V shed 9 bases and J 1 base; nucleotides not matched to a gene: 17. CDR1 SGHTA and CDR2 FQGTGA come from the germline V gene. The CDR3 consists of 18 residues. The CDR3 bases are TGTGCCAGTGACGCGCGAGGACAGGGGGCTTCCTCATCCTACGAGCAGTACTTC. This translates into CASDARGQGASSSYEQYF.

This clone has a handful of counts. The rearrangement links TRBV4-3 to TRBJ2-1; no definite D call. There are 14 residues in the CDR3. Germline V lookup: CDR1 LGHNA, CDR2 YSLEER. V gave up 0 bases and J gave up 10 bases, with 13 bases separating them. The CDR3 region has the DNA TGCGCCAGCAGCCAAGATCTGTCTCGGCAGGAGCAGTTCTTC. Its protein is CASSQDLSRQEQFF.

CDR3 in amino acids: CASSPEQGNTEAFF. The CDR3 DNA reads TGTGCCAGCAGTCCGGAACAGGGTAACACTGAAGCTTTCTTT. The chain employs TRBV27 and TRBJ1-1; possibly TRBD1 for D (6 bases). V dropped 5 bases and J dropped 2 bases, with 12 bases sitting between them. The germline CDR1 and CDR2 sequences are MNHEY and SMNVEV (reference sequence). CDR3 length equals 14 residues.

This chain uses TRBV2 with TRBJ2-2, with 7 positions matching TRBD2. V dropped 1 base and J dropped 1; count of bases not matched to a gene: 3. Germline values: CDR1 SNHLY, CDR2 FYNNEI. CDR3 length: 16 amino acids. CDR3 nucleotide sequence: TGTGCCAGCAGTGAAGGGACTAGGGGGAACACCGGGGAGCTGTTTTTT. Translated: CASSEGTRGNTGELFF.

There are a few counts of this clone. The chain uses TRBV4-3 and TRBJ1-5; D is possibly TRBD1 (6 bases). This CDR3 is built from 19 residues. Trimming removed 0 bases at V and 6 bases at J, with 24 bases between. Looked up from germline, CDR1 is LGHNA and CDR2 is YSLEER. CDR3 in amino acids: CASSQELFGDTRGSQPQHF. CDR3 nucleotides: TGCGCCAGCAGCCAAGAACTGTTCGGGGACACTAGAGGTAGTCAGCCCCAGCATTTT.

The V call is TRBV7-8, the J call TRBJ1-3; no clear D gene. Trimming removed 5 bases from V and 1 base from J, with 15 bases in between. Germline lookup yields CDR1 SGHVS and CDR2 FQNEAQ. The length of the CDR3 is 16 residues. The CDR3 reads CASSVSFGTSGNTIYF. As DNA, the CDR3 is TGTGCCAGCAGCGTGAGTTTCGGCACATCTGGAAACACCATATATTTT.

The rearrangement links TRBV28 to TRBJ1-2; unclear D gene. Trimming took 4 bases from V and 2 from J, leaving 8 bases between them. The CDR3 is 13 residues long. Per the germline V gene, CDR1 is MDHEN and CDR2 is SYDVKM. The CDR3 loop is CASSSGRNYGYTF. The CDR3 DNA reads as TGTGCCAGCAGTTCCGGGAGGAACTATGGCTACACCTTC.

V and J are TRBV9 and TRBJ1-2, with 9 bases aligning to TRBD1. The CDR3 consists of 15 residues. Germline lookup yields CDR1 SGDLS and CDR2 YYNGEE. J was trimmed by 2 bases and V by 3 bases; bases with no gene match: 5. For the CDR3, the DNA is TGTGCCAGCAGCGAAATACAGGGGGCGAACTATGGCTACACCTTC. This translates into CASSEIQGANYGYTF.

CDR3 nucleotide sequence: TGTGCCAGCACAGATTGGGTGGCCGGGGAGCTGTTTTTT. This gives the protein CASTDWVAGELFF. This chain joins TRBV2 and TRBJ2-2; no clear D. In germline, CDR1 is SNHLY, CDR2 FYNNEI. This CDR3 has 13 amino acids. Trimming took 7 bases from V and 6 from J, leaving 12 bases between them.

The chain carries TRBV9 and TRBJ1-2, with a tentative D call TRBD1 (6 bases). Trimming removed 3 bases at V and 8 bases at J, with 17 bases between. Germline CDR1 SGDLS, CDR2 YYNGEE. The CDR3 runs to 14 residues. The CDR3 nucleotides are TGTGCCAGCAGCGCAGGGGACGGCCCTGGCGGCTACACCTTC. Translating gives CASSAGDGPGGYTF.